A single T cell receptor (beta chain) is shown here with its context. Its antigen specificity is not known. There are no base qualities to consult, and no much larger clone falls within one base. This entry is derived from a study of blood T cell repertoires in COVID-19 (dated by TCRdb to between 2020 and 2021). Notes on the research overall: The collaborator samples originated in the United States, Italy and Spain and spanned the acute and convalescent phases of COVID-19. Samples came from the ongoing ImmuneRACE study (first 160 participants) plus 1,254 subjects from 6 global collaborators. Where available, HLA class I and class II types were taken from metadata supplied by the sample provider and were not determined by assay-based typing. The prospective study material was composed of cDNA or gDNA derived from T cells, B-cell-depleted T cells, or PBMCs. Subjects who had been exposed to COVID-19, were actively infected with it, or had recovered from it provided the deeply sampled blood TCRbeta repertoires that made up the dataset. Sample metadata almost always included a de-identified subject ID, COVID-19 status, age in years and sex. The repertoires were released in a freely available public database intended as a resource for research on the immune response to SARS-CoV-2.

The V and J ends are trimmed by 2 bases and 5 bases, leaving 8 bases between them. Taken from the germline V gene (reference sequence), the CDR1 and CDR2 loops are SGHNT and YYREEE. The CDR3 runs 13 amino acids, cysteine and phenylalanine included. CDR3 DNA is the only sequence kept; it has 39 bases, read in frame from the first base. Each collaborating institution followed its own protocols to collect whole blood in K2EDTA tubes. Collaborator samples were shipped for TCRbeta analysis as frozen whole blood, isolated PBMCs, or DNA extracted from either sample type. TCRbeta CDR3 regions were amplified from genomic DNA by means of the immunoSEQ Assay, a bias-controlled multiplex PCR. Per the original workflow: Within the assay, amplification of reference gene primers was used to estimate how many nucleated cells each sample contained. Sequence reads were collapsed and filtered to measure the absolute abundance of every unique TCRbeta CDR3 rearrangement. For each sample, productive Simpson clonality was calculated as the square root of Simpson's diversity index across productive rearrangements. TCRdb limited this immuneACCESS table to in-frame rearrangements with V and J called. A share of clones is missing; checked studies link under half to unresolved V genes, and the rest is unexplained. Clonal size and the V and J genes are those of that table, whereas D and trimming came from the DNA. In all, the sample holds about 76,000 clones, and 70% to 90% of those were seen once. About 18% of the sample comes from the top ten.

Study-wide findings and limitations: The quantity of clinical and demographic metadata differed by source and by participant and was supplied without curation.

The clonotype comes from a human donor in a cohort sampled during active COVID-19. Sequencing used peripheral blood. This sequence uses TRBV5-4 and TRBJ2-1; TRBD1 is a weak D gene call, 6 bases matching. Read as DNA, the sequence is TGTGCCAGCAGCTTACACAGGGACAATGAGCAGTTCTTC. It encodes CASSLHRDNEQFF. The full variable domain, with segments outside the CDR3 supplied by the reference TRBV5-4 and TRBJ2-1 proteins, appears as ETGVTQSPTHLIKTRGQQVTLRCSSQSGHNTVSWYQQALGQGPQFIFQYYREEENGRGNFPPRFSGLQFPNYSSELNVNALELDDSALYLCASSLHRDNEQFFGPGTRLTVL.